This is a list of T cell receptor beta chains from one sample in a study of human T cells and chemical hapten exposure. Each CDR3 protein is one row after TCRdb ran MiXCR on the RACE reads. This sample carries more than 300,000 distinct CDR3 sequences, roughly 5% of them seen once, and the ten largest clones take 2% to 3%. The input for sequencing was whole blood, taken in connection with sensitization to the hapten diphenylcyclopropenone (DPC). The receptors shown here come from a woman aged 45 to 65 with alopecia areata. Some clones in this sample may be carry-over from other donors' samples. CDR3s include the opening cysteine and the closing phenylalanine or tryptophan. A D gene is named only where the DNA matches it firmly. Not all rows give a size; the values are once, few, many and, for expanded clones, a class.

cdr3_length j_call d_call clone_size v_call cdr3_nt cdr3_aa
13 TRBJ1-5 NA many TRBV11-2 TGTGCCAGCAGCTTAGGTCACGATCAGCCCCAGCATTTT CASSLGHDQPQHF
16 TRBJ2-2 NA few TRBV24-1 TGTGCCACCAGTGATAACTTCCGGGAGAGGACCGGGGAGCTGTTTTTT CATSDNFRERTGELFF
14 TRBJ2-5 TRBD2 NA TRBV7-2 TGTGCCAGCAGGGGCGGGGGGCCGACAGAGACCCAGTACTTC CASRGGGPTETQYF
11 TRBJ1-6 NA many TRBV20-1 TGCAGTGCTAGGGGAGGCTCACCCCTCCACTTT CSARGGSPLHF
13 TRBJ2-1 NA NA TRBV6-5 TGTGCCAGCACCCCGGGTTACTACAATGAGCAGTTCTTC CASTPGYYNEQFF
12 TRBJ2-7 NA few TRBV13 TGTGCCAGCAGCTTCCGAACCCCCGAGCAGTACTTC CASSFRTPEQYF
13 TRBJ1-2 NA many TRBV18 TGTGCCAGCTCACCGTACAGCTACTATGGCTACACCTTC CASSPYSYYGYTF
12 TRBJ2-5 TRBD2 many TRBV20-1 TGCAGTGCTGGGGAGGGAGGAGAGACCCAGTACTTC CSAGEGGETQYF
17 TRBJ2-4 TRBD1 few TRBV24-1 TGTGCCACCAGTGATCTAGGGACAGACGTAGCCAAAAACATTCAGTACTTC CATSDLGTDVAKNIQYF
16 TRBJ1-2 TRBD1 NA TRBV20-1 TGCAGTGCTTCCCGGGACAGGGGATTTTTAGCCTATGGCTACACCTTC CSASRDRGFLAYGYTF
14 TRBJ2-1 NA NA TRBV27 TGTGCCAGCAGTTTATCCCAGGGGGGGAATGAGCAGTTCTTC CASSLSQGGNEQFF
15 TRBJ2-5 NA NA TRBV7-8 TGTGCCAGCAGCTCCCCGGGACGACCACAAGAGACCCAGTACTTC CASSSPGRPQETQYF
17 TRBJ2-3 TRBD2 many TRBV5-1 TGCGCCAGCAGCTTGGGACTAGCGGGAGGTGTAACAGATACGCAGTATTTT CASSLGLAGGVTDTQYF
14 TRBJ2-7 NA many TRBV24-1 TGTGCCACCAGTGCCGGAACTGTAAAGCACGAGCAGTACTTC CATSAGTVKHEQYF
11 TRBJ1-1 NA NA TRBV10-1 TGCGCCAGCAGTGACAACAGGCAAGCTTTCTTT CASSDNRQAFF
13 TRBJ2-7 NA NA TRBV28 TGTGCCAACTCCGAGGGGGGGTCCTACGAGCAGTACTTC CANSEGGSYEQYF
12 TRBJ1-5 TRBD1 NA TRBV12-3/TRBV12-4 TGTGCCAGCAGTTTACTCGGACAGGCCCAGCATTTT CASSLLGQAQHF
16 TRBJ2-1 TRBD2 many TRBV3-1 TGTGCCAGCAGCCGGGGACTAGCGGGAGGGCCGGGTGAGCAGTTCTTC CASSRGLAGGPGEQFF
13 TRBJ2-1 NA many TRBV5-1 TGCGCCAGCAGCCCATCCGGGATTAATGAGCAGTTCTTC CASSPSGINEQFF
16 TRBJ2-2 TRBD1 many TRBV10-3 TGTGCCATCAGTGAGTCGACAGGGCCGAACACCGGGGAGCTGTTTTTT CAISESTGPNTGELFF
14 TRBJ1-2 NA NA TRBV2 TGTGCCAGCATCTCGGAGGCGCGAAAATATGGCTACACCTTC CASISEARKYGYTF
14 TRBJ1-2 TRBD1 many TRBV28 TGTGCCAGCAGACCTCCCGGACAGGCCTATGGCTACACCTTC CASRPPGQAYGYTF
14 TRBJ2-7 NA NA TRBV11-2 TGTGCCAGCAGCTCCCGCGGGTTCTCCTACGAGCAGTACTTC CASSSRGFSYEQYF